The sample holds a few counts of the clone carrying this T cell receptor (beta chain). Via MiXCR, TCRdb re-called the 5' RACE reads, giving one row per CDR3 protein. The table has 39,000 or so distinct CDR3 sequences, 6.5% to 9% seen once. The CDR3 is 13 residues long. Trimming left V 5 bases short and J 2 bases short, with 8 bases between. Looked up from germline, CDR1 is KGHSH and CDR2 is LQKENI. Time point described: sample taken at primary tumor resection. The donors were 72 patients with non-small cell lung cancer that was early-stage and untreated. No cell sorting; template was whole RNA from tumor, lung tissue or PBMC. This entry comes from a study of spatial heterogeneity in lung cancer.

Source: PBMCs, taken at surgery. The rearrangement uses TRBV18 and TRBJ2-3; D gene uncertain. The sequence was collected from a male donor with early-stage non-small cell lung cancer. The CDR3 coding sequence is TGTGCCAGCTCAACGGGCCTCACAGATACGCAGTATTTT. This sequence encodes CASSTGLTDTQYF.